What follows are 32 T cell receptor beta chains derived from one specimen sequenced in a study of blood T cell repertoires in COVID-19. Assay used: immunoSEQ multiplex PCR; TCRdb lists only in-frame clones, some missing. The sample holds tens of thousands of clones, 86% seen once. The sequencing input was peripheral blood. The receptors were gathered from a man aged 30-40 years with acute or convalescent COVID-19.

The chain carries TRBV5-1 and TRBJ2-5; tentatively, D is TRBD1 (6 bases). This CDR3 comprises 15 residues. The germline V gene has CDR1 SGHRS and CDR2 YFSETQ. Trimming pared 4 bases from V and 5 bases from J, leaving 18 bases between. In DNA, the CDR3 is TGCGCCAGCAGCCCCCATAGGGGGTCGAGGGAGACCCAGTACTTC. Its translation: CASSPHRGSRETQYF.

The chain employs TRBV30 and TRBJ1-1; weak D call: TRBD1 (5 bases). Trimming stripped 4 bases from V and 6 bases from J, with 15 bases between. CDR3 length equals 13 residues. Germline V gene sequence: CDR1 GTSNPN, CDR2 SVGIG (reference sequence). The CDR3 loop is CAWNFGGWAEAFF. As DNA, the CDR3 is TGTGCCTGGAACTTCGGGGGTTGGGCTGAAGCTTTCTTT.

The chain carries TRBV3-1 (or the pseudogene TRBV3-2) and TRBJ1-4, with D possibly TRBD1 on 6 matching bases. The germline V gene encodes CDR1 LGHDT and CDR2 YNNKEL (reference sequence). V lost 3 bases and J lost 8, with 13 bases in between. The CDR3 spans 14 residues. The CDR3 bases are TGTGCCAGCAGCCACGGCGGGGGCCCAGAAAAACTGTTTTTT. Its translation is CASSHGGGPEKLFF.

The V gene is TRBV5-1, the J gene TRBJ2-1; D possibly corresponds to TRBD2 (7 bases). There are 15 residues in the CDR3. V was clipped by 3 bases and J by 8 bases, with 18 bases between them. Germline V gene lookup returns CDR1 SGHRS and CDR2 YFSETQ. The CDR3 nucleotides are TGCGCCAGCAGCTCGGGGGGCCCCAATGGGGATGAGCAGTTCTTC. It codes for CASSSGGPNGDEQFF.

The chain has TRBV12-3 or TRBV12-4 and TRBJ1-1, with D unclear. Trimming cost V 7 bases and J 8 bases, with 11 bases left between them. The CDR3 loop spans 11 amino acids. The CDR3 sequence is CASNLGGEAFF. The DNA for the CDR3 is TGTGCCAGCAACCTTGGAGGGGAAGCTTTCTTT.

This clone was seen once. The chain employs TRBV30 and TRBJ1-3, with D hard to call. There are 13 residues in the CDR3. The germline CDR1 and CDR2 sequences are GTSNPN and SVGIG (reference sequence). Trimming pared 1 base from V and 3 bases from J, leaving 7 bases between. In nucleotides, the CDR3 is TGTGCCTGGAGTGCCTTACATGGAAACACCATATATTTT. Its protein is CAWSALHGNTIYF.

The chain couples TRBV19 to TRBJ1-5; a possible D gene is TRBD1 (6 bases). The CDR3 extends over 16 amino acids. V gave up 3 bases and J gave up 3 bases, with 15 bases separating them. CDR1 is LNHDA, CDR2 SQIVND, per germline (reference sequence). In nucleotides, the CDR3 is TGTGCCAGTAGTATTATATGGACAGCGGACAATCAGCCCCAGCATTTT. This sequence encodes CASSIIWTADNQPQHF.

This clone was counted once. The J gene is TRBJ1-1, the V gene TRBV7-9; D gene uncertain. V was cut by 5 bases and J by 2 bases, with 12 bases left in between. The CDR3 runs to 14 residues. The germline gives CDR1 SEHNR, CDR2 FQNEAQ (reference sequence). The CDR3 protein is CASSLDNSNTEAFF. The CDR3, as DNA: TGTGCCAGCAGCCTAGATAACAGTAACACTGAAGCTTTCTTT.

V is TRBV7-8 and J is TRBJ2-5, with a tentative D call TRBD2 (5 bases). The V end lost 2 bases, the J end lost 5 bases, and 15 bases lay between the germline ends. The CDR3 length is 15 residues. Germline CDR1 is SGHVS and CDR2 is FQNEAQ. This chain's CDR3 is CASSLPEGGGETQYF. In DNA, the CDR3 is TGTGCCAGCAGCTTACCCGAGGGCGGCGGGGAGACCCAGTACTTC.

The genes are TRBV7-6 and TRBJ2-7, with 7 bases identical to TRBD1. Germline V lookup: CDR1 SGHVS, CDR2 FNYEAQ. The junction had 10 bases not matched to a gene; V was cut back by 5 bases and J by 3 bases. The CDR3 sequence is 15 residues long. The DNA of the CDR3 is TGTGCCAGCAGCCCCGGACAGGTGGGGATCTACGAGCAGTACTTC. The encoded protein is CASSPGQVGIYEQYF.

V is TRBV29-1 and J is TRBJ1-2; 9 bases align to TRBD1. The CDR3 has 13 residues. Germline CDR1 reads SQVTM; CDR2 reads ANQGSEA. Trimming at V came to 5 bases and at J to 3 bases, leaving 4 bases not matched to a gene. The CDR3 nucleotides read TGCAGCGTTACAGGGGGCCCGGACTATGGCTACACCTTC. This gives the protein CSVTGGPDYGYTF.

The rearrangement joins TRBV6-5 to TRBJ1-1; D perhaps matches TRBD1 (5 bases). This CDR3 comprises 13 residues. Trimming shortened V by 6 bases and J by 0 bases, and 8 bases separated the two germline ends. Germline-derived CDR1 and CDR2 are MNHEY and SVGAGI. CDR3 residues: CASRLTVNTEAFF. The DNA of the CDR3 is TGTGCCAGCAGATTGACAGTGAACACTGAAGCTTTCTTT.

The V and J genes are TRBV11-2 and TRBJ1-2; TRBD1 matches 7 bases. V was pared by 2 bases and J by 3 bases, with 9 bases of the junction left unmatched. The germline V gene has CDR1 SGHAT and CDR2 FQNNGV. The CDR3 length is 16 residues. CDR3 residues: CASSLTGAGGDYGYTF. The CDR3 bases are TGTGCCAGCAGCTTAACAGGGGCCGGTGGGGACTATGGCTACACCTTC.

This rearrangement joins TRBV11-2 to TRBJ2-7; D gene unclear. Trimming took 1 base from V and 0 from J, leaving 7 bases between them. From germline, CDR1 is SGHAT and CDR2 FQNNGV. The CDR3 spans 14 residues. As DNA, the CDR3 is TGTGCCAGCAGCTTAGCACTGTACTCCTACGAGCAGTACTTC. Amino acid sequence: CASSLALYSYEQYF. The whole variable domain, remainder taken from reference TRBV11-2 and TRBJ2-7, is EAGVAQSPRYKIIEKRQSVAFWCNPISGHATLYWYQQILGQGPKLLIQFQNNGVVDDSQLPKDRFSAERLKGVDSTLKIQPAKLEDSAVYLCASSLALYSYEQYFGPGTRLTVT.

The gene calls are TRBV29-1 and TRBJ1-2, with 7 bases lining up with TRBD1. In germline, CDR1 is SQVTM, CDR2 ANQGSEA. The trim removed 8 bases at V and 7 bases at J, leaving 10 bases unmatched. This CDR3 has 12 amino acids. The CDR3 protein is CSSQGGVRGYTF. DNA of the CDR3: TGCAGCTCCCAGGGGGGAGTCCGTGGCTACACCTTC.

The CDR3, as DNA: TGTGCCAGCTCACCGGGCGAATACAATGAGCAGTTCTTC. The encoded protein is CASSPGEYNEQFF. The gene calls are TRBV18 and TRBJ2-1, with D hard to call. The CDR3 contains 13 residues. CDR1 is KGHSH, CDR2 LQKENI, per germline. The V end was cut by 3 bases, the J end by 4 bases, with 7 bases between.

This clone was seen once. J is TRBJ1-2 and V is TRBV29-1, with 7 bases identical to TRBD1. Germline V gives CDR1 SQVTM, CDR2 ANQGSEA. Unmatched junction bases numbered 4, after V lost 7 bases and J lost 5 bases. This CDR3 is 11 amino acids long. For the CDR3, the DNA is TGCAGCGGTGAGGGGGCGTATGGCTACACCTTC. As protein: CSGEGAYGYTF.

The chain joins TRBV2 to TRBJ1-3; 8 bases align to TRBD1. V lost 6 bases, J lost 3 bases, and 7 bases stayed unmatched. This CDR3 is 15 amino acids long. CDR1 and CDR2 (germline): SNHLY, FYNNEI. Here the CDR3 DNA reads TGTGCCAGCAGCCCCGCCGGACAGGGTGGAAACACCATATATTTT. Translated: CASSPAGQGGNTIYF.

In this sample, this clone turned up once. The chain has TRBV7-6 and TRBJ1-3; D is possibly TRBD1 (6 bases). Between the trimmed V and J ends, which lost 5 bases and 4 bases, there was a span of 18 bases. The germline CDR1 and CDR2 sequences are SGHVS and FNYEAQ. The CDR3 loop spans 16 amino acids. In DNA, the CDR3 is TGTGCCAGCAGCCGGGCCGGGACACCTCAAGGAAACACCATATATTTT. Its translation is CASSRAGTPQGNTIYF.

This sequence joins TRBV7-9 and TRBJ1-1; 9 positions match TRBD1. Germline CDR1 and CDR2: SEHNR and FQNEAQ (reference sequence). Germline trimming cut 3 bases from V and 10 bases from J; bases unmatched to any gene: 18. The CDR3 is 17 amino acids. DNA of the CDR3: TGTGCCAGCAGCTTTCGAAACATTGCGGGACAGGGTTCCGGAGCTTTCTTT. Its protein is CASSFRNIAGQGSGAFF.

The chain has TRBV7-2 and TRBJ1-4, with 7 bases fitting TRBD1. Per germline, CDR1 SGHTA and CDR2 FQGNSA. This CDR3 has 16 amino acids. J was trimmed by 5 bases and V by 0 bases; bases with no gene match: 6. The CDR3 here is CASSLARGQLNEKLFF. In DNA form, the CDR3 reads TGTGCCAGCAGCTTAGCGCGGGGACAGCTAAATGAAAAACTGTTTTTT.

This clone was seen a single time. V gene TRBV5-1 combines with J gene TRBJ1-4; D is ambiguous. Per the germline V gene, CDR1 is SGHRS and CDR2 is YFSETQ. This CDR3 is built from 17 residues. The V and J ends lost 0 bases and 5 bases respectively, with 17 bases between them. CDR3 amino acids: CASSLARFREANEKLFF. Written as DNA, the CDR3 is TGCGCCAGCAGCTTGGCCCGCTTTCGGGAGGCGAATGAAAAACTGTTTTTT.

The genes are TRBV3-1 (or the pseudogene TRBV3-2) and TRBJ1-2, with D possibly TRBD1 on 5 matching bases. The CDR3 contains 14 residues. Germline V gene lookup returns CDR1 LGHDT and CDR2 YNNKEL (reference sequence). V was shortened by 3 bases and J by 2 bases, with 10 bases between the two germline ends. CDR3 nucleotides: TGTGCCAGCAGCCATTTAGACAGAAACTATGGCTACACCTTC. It codes for CASSHLDRNYGYTF.

CDR3 nucleotides: TGTGCCAGCTCACTCCTCCCCCGGGACAGGGGCGGAATTGATGGCTACACCTTC. Amino acid sequence: CASSLLPRDRGGIDGYTF. The V and J genes are TRBV18 and TRBJ1-2, with 10 bases matching TRBD1. V lost 4 bases and J lost 6; bases outside the gene matches: 17. Germline V lookup: CDR1 KGHSH, CDR2 LQKENI. The CDR3 covers 18 residues.

The chain couples TRBV10-3 to TRBJ2-7; 7 positions agree with TRBD1. The CDR3 spans 15 residues. J lost 1 base, V lost 3 bases, and 6 bases had no gene match. In germline, CDR1 is ENHRY, CDR2 SYGVKD. The CDR3 spells CAISERQGKSYEQYF. The DNA of the CDR3 is TGTGCCATCAGTGAAAGACAGGGAAAATCCTACGAGCAGTACTTC.

This clone was recorded a few times. The V gene is TRBV7-2, the J gene TRBJ2-7; TRBD2 agrees at 10 bases. The J segment lost 3 bases and the V segment lost 1 base, leaving 3 bases of the junction unmatched. The length of the CDR3 is 15 residues. The germline CDR1 and CDR2 sequences are SGHTA and FQGNSA. The CDR3 is CASSLGLAGDYEQYF. The CDR3 coding sequence is TGTGCCAGCAGCTTAGGGCTAGCGGGAGACTACGAGCAGTACTTC.

V usage is TRBV5-8 and J usage is TRBJ1-1, with 11 bases identical to TRBD1. Per germline, CDR1 SGHTS and CDR2 YDEGEE. CDR3 size: 20 residues. The ends lost 2 bases at V and 6 bases at J; junction bases unmatched: 21. CDR3 sequence reads: CASSFRFRPGTGGRRAEAFF. The CDR3 DNA sequence: TGTGCCAGCAGCTTCCGTTTTAGACCCGGGACAGGGGGAAGGCGTGCTGAAGCTTTCTTT.

The V and J genes are TRBV6-4 and TRBJ1-6; TRBD1 aligns across 9 bases. V trimming: 5 bases; J trimming: 9 bases; junction bases outside the gene matches: 5. This CDR3 has 14 residues. Germline V lookup: CDR1 MRHNA, CDR2 SNTAGT. The CDR3 DNA is TGTGCCAGCAGTTTCCGGGACAGGGTTTCACCCCTCCACTTT. It encodes CASSFRDRVSPLHF.

The chain uses TRBV6-5 and TRBJ2-7, with 7 bases identical to TRBD1. Germline V lookup: CDR1 MNHEY, CDR2 SVGAGI. This CDR3 contains 16 residues. The J segment lost 2 bases and the V segment lost 2 bases, leaving 9 bases of the junction unmatched. The chain's CDR3 is CASSYPNKTGTYEQYV. CDR3 nucleotide sequence: TGTGCCAGCAGTTACCCGAATAAGACAGGGACCTACGAGCAGTACGTC.

V is TRBV2 and J is TRBJ1-3; tentative D call: TRBD1 (5 bases). Trimming took off 1 base at V and 2 bases at J, with 9 bases between the two ends. Per germline, CDR1 SNHLY and CDR2 FYNNEI. This CDR3 has 15 amino acids. In DNA form, the CDR3 reads TGTGCCAGCAGTGAAGAGGCAGGGCCTGGAAACACCATATATTTT. Translating it yields CASSEEAGPGNTIYF.

This clone has a handful of counts. The gene calls are TRBV5-6 and TRBJ1-3, with 10 positions matching TRBD1. Losses at the gene ends were 4 bases for V and 0 bases for J; bases not matched to a gene: 10. This CDR3 comprises 18 residues. From germline, CDR1 is SGHDT and CDR2 YYEEEE. In DNA, the CDR3 is TGTGCCAGCAGCCGGGGACAGGGGTCCCTGTTCTCTGGAAACACCATATATTTT. Translation: CASSRGQGSLFSGNTIYF.

V usage is TRBV5-1 and J usage is TRBJ1-1, with 8 bases identical to TRBD1. Per the germline V gene, CDR1 is SGHRS and CDR2 is YFSETQ. The CDR3 is made up of 15 amino acids. The V and J ends lost 3 bases and 2 bases, in that order; junction bases with no gene match: 6. The CDR3 region is CASSYDGQGNTEAFF. CDR3 DNA sequence: TGCGCCAGCAGCTATGATGGACAGGGTAACACTGAAGCTTTCTTT. Using reference TRBV5-1 and TRBJ1-1 for the parts outside the CDR3, the full variable domain is KAGVTQTPRYLIKTRGQQVTLSCSPISGHRSVSWYQQTPGQGLQFLFEYFSETQRNKGNFPGRFSGRQFSNSRSEMNVSTLELGDSALYLCASSYDGQGNTEAFFGQGTRLTVV.